The clone carrying this T cell receptor (beta chain) appeared a few times. CDR1 GTSNPN and CDR2 SVGIG come from the germline V gene (reference sequence). The CDR3 covers 14 residues. The junction had 7 bases not matched to a gene; V was cut back by 3 bases and J by 8 bases. This sample is drawn from a study of early T cells in non-severe SARS-CoV-2 infection. Study in general: Alpha and beta chains were unpaired, from unsorted whole-blood bulk RNA.

The TCR library protocol attached unique molecular identifiers to the individual cDNA molecules. Each CDR3 protein is one row after TCRdb ran MiXCR on the 5' RACE reads. The table shows tens of thousands of distinct CDR3 sequences, with 20% to 25% occurring only once. This specimen was whole blood, taken at baseline. The chain couples TRBV30 to TRBJ1-4, with 9 bases that match TRBD1. The TCR sequence derives from an adult who was a healthcare worker with PCR-confirmed SARS-CoV-2 infection or an uninfected control (not recorded which). The CDR3 DNA is TGTGCCTGGAGAGCGGGACAGGGTACGGAAAAACTGTTTTTT. Protein: CAWRAGQGTEKLFF. Full variable domain (missing parts from reference TRBV30 and TRBJ1-4): SQTIHQWPATLVQPVGSPLSLECTVEGTSNPNLYWYRQAAGRGLQLLFYSVGIGQISSEVPQNLSASRPQDRQFILSSKKLLLSDSGFYLCAWRAGQGTEKLFFGSGTQLSVL.